Shown below are 4 T cell receptor beta chains from a single sample sequenced in a study of graft-versus-host responses after intestinal transplantation. What these receptors recognize is not known. This table comes from immunoSEQ multiplex PCR, and its TCRdb copy is limited to in-frame clones, with some not included. The sample shows roughly 90,000 clones, approximately 90% of them seen only once. The specimen comprised unstimulated CD4+ T cells sorted from spleen or lymph node cells, sampled before transplant. The receptors come from a human donor who was the organ donor for an intestinal transplant.

This rearrangement joins TRBV30 to TRBJ2-5, with 9 bases that match TRBD2. The CDR3 consists of 13 residues. Germline V CDR1 and CDR2: GTSNPN, SVGIG (reference sequence). The V and J ends lost 6 bases and 3 bases, in that order; junction bases with no gene match: 5. CDR3 nucleotide sequence: TGTGCCTGTGCGGGGGGGTCCGAAGAGACCCAGTACTTC. As protein: CACAGGSEETQYF.

The rearrangement joins TRBV5-1 to TRBJ1-4; 9 bases line up with TRBD1. This CDR3 contains 20 residues. The germline V gene has CDR1 SGHRS and CDR2 YFSETQ. V lost 0 bases, J lost 4 bases, and 16 bases stayed unmatched. DNA for the CDR3: TGCGCCAGCAGCTTGGGCACAGGGGGCTGGGGCTCTACCCATAATGAAAAACTGTTTTTT. Translated, it gives CASSLGTGGWGSTHNEKLFF. Variable domain in full (rest from reference TRBV5-1 and TRBJ1-4): KAGVTQTPRYLIKTRGQQVTLSCSPISGHRSVSWYQQTPGQGLQFLFEYFSETQRNKGNFPGRFSGRQFSNSRSEMNVSTLELGDSALYLCASSLGTGGWGSTHNEKLFFGSGTQLSVL.

V is TRBV27 and J is TRBJ1-5; TRBD1 might be the D (6 bases). Germline CDR1 reads MNHEY; CDR2 reads SMNVEV (reference sequence). This CDR3 region has 15 residues. V lost 3 bases to trimming and J lost 5 bases, with 14 bases between them. CDR3 nucleotides: TGTGCCAGCAGTTTTTTAGGACAGCGAGATCAGCCCCAGCATTTT. Its protein product is CASSFLGQRDQPQHF.

This chain uses TRBV28 with TRBJ2-1; D unresolved. The CDR3 extends over 14 amino acids. In germline, CDR1 is MDHEN, CDR2 SYDVKM. The ends were cut back, 3 bases at V and 11 bases at J, with 17 bases in the middle. The CDR3 sequence: CASSLQTSLDKQFF. As DNA, the CDR3 is TGTGCCAGCAGTTTGCAAACATCTCTCGATAAGCAGTTCTTC.